This TCR beta chain emerged from a study of cytomegalovirus exposure and HLA in healthy donors. With respect to this clone: What it binds is not known.

PCR employed 60 Vbeta and 13 Jbeta primers. Measured with immunoSEQ multiplex PCR; TCRdb has only the in-frame clones, and not every one. Among some 190,000 clones, around 90% were seen once, and the ten largest hold more than 1%. Study findings and constraints: Highly shared variants forming one cluster were likely a sequencing artifact. Most CMV-associated TCR beta chains appeared HLA-restricted in a later analysis. Reportedly, cytomegalovirus status was diagnosed with high sensitivity and specificity. Among the most significant clusters, several appeared linked to common viral pathogens in a later analysis.

Specimen: PBMCs. The source of this sequence is a boy between 2 and 10 years old in good health and CMV-seronegative.

The CDR3 region is CASSSRGVSSYNEQFF. In nucleotides, the CDR3 is TGTGCCAGCAGCAGTCGCGGGGTGAGCTCCTACAATGAGCAGTTCTTC. This chain uses TRBV11-2 with TRBJ2-1; possible D gene TRBD2, 6 bases. V shed 5 bases and J shed 0 bases, with 14 bases lying between them. This CDR3 comprises 16 residues. Germline-derived CDR1 and CDR2 are SGHAT and FQNNGV.